Detailed here is one T cell receptor (beta chain). These data are taken from a study of cytomegalovirus exposure and HLA in healthy donors. Primers included in the PCR were 60 Vbeta and 13 Jbeta primers. In the original processing: In a later analysis, of some 80 million unique beta chains, approximately 10 million appeared in at least two donors. TCRdb keeps only in-frame clones here, not all; method: immunoSEQ multiplex PCR. From that table come the V and J calls and clone size; the DNA was used to work out D and trimming. The ten top clones account for 7.5%, within a sample of over 60,000 clones. The CDR3 is made up of 15 amino acids. The trim removed 0 bases at V and 3 bases at J, leaving 2 bases unmatched. The V gene's germline CDR1 is SGDLS and CDR2 YYNGEE.

V gene TRBV9 combines with J gene TRBJ2-2; 7 bases are shared with TRBD2. Input material: PBMCs. The receptor was isolated from a female donor in good health and CMV-seropositive. The CDR3 loop reads CASSVGGGDTGELFF. CDR3 nucleotide sequence: TGTGCCAGCAGCGTAGGTGGGGGGGACACCGGGGAGCTGTTTTTT.